The next 22 T cell receptor beta chains were all read from a single sample in a study of cytomegalovirus exposure and HLA in healthy donors. Primers: 60 Vbeta forward and 13 Jbeta reverse. TCRdb's table, derived via immunoSEQ multiplex PCR, lists solely in-frame clones and lacks some. The sample includes about 240,000 clones, roughly 84% of them seen just once. The sample consisted of PBMCs. The receptors shown here come from a girl aged 2-10 years in good health and CMV-seronegative.

V gene TRBV5-6 combines with J gene TRBJ2-7, with TRBD1 matching 8 bases. With V trimmed by 6 bases and J by 6 bases, 5 bases remained unmatched. Germline CDR1 reads SGHDT; CDR2 reads YYEEEE. CDR3 length equals 12 residues. The CDR3 loop reads CASIEQGGEQYF. The CDR3 DNA sequence: TGTGCCAGCATAGAACAGGGGGGCGAGCAGTACTTC.

This clone was observed a few times. V gene TRBV30 combines with J gene TRBJ1-1, with 7 bases identical to TRBD1. Trimming at V came to 5 bases and at J to 4 bases, leaving 1 base not matched to a gene. Germline CDR1 and CDR2: GTSNPN and SVGIG (reference sequence). This CDR3 region has 11 residues. CDR3 nucleotides: TGTGCCTGGGACAGGGCCACTGAAGCTTTCTTT. This encodes CAWDRATEAFF.

This clone was recorded a few times. The J gene is TRBJ2-7, the V gene TRBV5-4; D uncertain. The CDR3 runs to 13 residues. CDR1 is SGHNT, CDR2 YYREEE, per germline (reference sequence). The V and J ends lost 2 bases and 7 bases respectively, with 13 bases between them. This chain's CDR3 is CASSFDSSREQYF. The CDR3 DNA sequence: TGTGCCAGCAGCTTTGATTCTTCGCGGGAGCAGTACTTC.

The CDR3 DNA is TGTGCCAGCAGCGTAGGTCCAGGGGGCCCCGGGGAGCTGTTTTTT. Translating gives CASSVGPGGPGELFF. The J gene is TRBJ2-2, the V gene TRBV9; 8 bases map to TRBD1. Trimming at V came to 0 bases and at J to 6 bases, leaving 4 bases not matched to a gene. This CDR3 is built from 15 residues. Germline values: CDR1 SGDLS, CDR2 YYNGEE.

The V call is TRBV10-1, the J call TRBJ2-7; D is perhaps TRBD2 (6 bases). V shed 2 bases and J shed 4 bases, with 12 bases lying between them. There are 14 residues in the CDR3. Germline CDR1 WNHNN, CDR2 SYGVQD (reference sequence). DNA of the CDR3: TGCGCCAGCAGTGAGGCACCCGGGGGATACGAGCAGTACTTC. This gives the protein CASSEAPGGYEQYF.

The gene calls are TRBV15 and TRBJ2-3; TRBD1 agrees at 8 bases. V lost 5 bases and J lost 1; bases outside the gene matches: 5. The CDR3 sequence is 15 residues long. Per the germline V gene, CDR1 is LNHNV and CDR2 is YYDKDF (reference sequence). CDR3 sequence: CATSQLTGGTDTQYF. The DNA for the CDR3 is TGTGCCACCAGCCAGCTGACAGGGGGCACAGATACGCAGTATTTT. Full variable domain (rest looked up from reference TRBV15 and TRBJ2-3): DAMVIQNPRYQVTQFGKPVTLSCSQTLNHNVMYWYQQKSSQAPKLLFHYYDKDFNNEADTPDNFQSRRPNTSFCFLDIRSPGLGDTAMYLCATSQLTGGTDTQYFGPGTRLTVL.

This clone was counted a single time. The V gene is TRBV5-1, the J gene TRBJ2-6; maybe TRBD2 (5 bases). Per germline, CDR1 SGHRS and CDR2 YFSETQ. The CDR3 totals 18 residues. V lost 1 base to trimming and J lost 2 bases, with 16 bases between them. The CDR3 spells CASSLRQELAPGANVLTF. DNA for the CDR3: TGCGCCAGCAGCTTGCGGCAGGAGCTAGCACCTGGGGCCAACGTCCTGACTTTC.

This rearrangement joins TRBV7-9 to TRBJ2-1; possible D gene TRBD2, 6 bases. This CDR3 contains 17 residues. Per germline, CDR1 SEHNR and CDR2 FQNEAQ (reference sequence). The V end lost 5 bases, the J end lost 2 bases, and 19 bases lay between the germline ends. The CDR3 sequence is CASSLRRTAGPYNEQFF. CDR3 in DNA: TGTGCCAGCAGCCTAAGACGGACTGCGGGACCCTACAATGAGCAGTTCTTC.

The rearrangement uses TRBV2 and TRBJ1-5; TRBD1 might be the D (6 bases). The V end was cut by 6 bases, the J end by 2 bases, with 14 bases between. Germline CDR1 reads SNHLY; CDR2 reads FYNNEI. The length of the CDR3 is 15 residues. CDR3 DNA: TGTGCCAGCAGCCCACAGGGACGAGGCAATCAGCCCCAGCATTTT. Amino acid sequence: CASSPQGRGNQPQHF.

With regard to this clone: In the same sample, other DNA sequences code for this CDR3. The chain links TRBV5-6 to TRBJ1-1; no definite D call. V shed 2 bases and J shed 5 bases, with 7 bases lying between them. Per the germline V gene, CDR1 is SGHDT and CDR2 is YYEEEE. CDR3 length: 12 amino acids. This chain's CDR3 is CASSLTGTEAFF. As DNA, the CDR3 is TGTGCCAGCAGCTTAACGGGGACTGAAGCTTTCTTT.

The chain carries TRBV5-1 and TRBJ2-5; D may be TRBD1 (5 bases). There are 16 residues in the CDR3. Per the germline V gene, CDR1 is SGHRS and CDR2 is YFSETQ. V was shortened by 1 base and J by 4 bases, with 17 bases between the two germline ends. The CDR3 sequence: CASSLRVGLQLETQYF. For the CDR3, the DNA is TGCGCCAGCAGCTTGAGGGTGGGGCTGCAACTAGAGACCCAGTACTTC.

This clone appeared once. The chain joins TRBV18 to TRBJ1-2, with TRBD1 as a possible D gene (5 bases). V lost 1 base, J lost 6 bases, and 15 bases lay in between. This CDR3 is built from 15 residues. CDR1 KGHSH and CDR2 LQKENI come from the germline V gene. This chain's CDR3 is CASSPRKLPGHGYTF. For the CDR3, the DNA is TGTGCCAGCTCACCACGGAAGCTACCAGGGCATGGCTACACCTTC.

The chain is built from TRBV10-2 and TRBJ1-5, with a weak D call TRBD1 (6 bases). Trimming shortened V by 3 bases and J by 5 bases, and 14 bases separated the two germline ends. Germline CDR1 is WSHSY and CDR2 is SAAADI. This CDR3 contains 15 residues. The DNA of the CDR3 is TGCGCCAGCAGTGAAGGGGGGGATTTCTATCAGCCCCAGCATTTT. Translating gives CASSEGGDFYQPQHF.

The chain joins TRBV27 to TRBJ2-4; TRBD2 agrees at 9 bases. This CDR3 has 14 residues. The ends lost 6 bases at V and 0 bases at J; junction bases unmatched: 0. Per the germline V gene, CDR1 is MNHEY and CDR2 is SMNVEV (reference sequence). In DNA, the CDR3 is TGTGCCAGCAGACTAGCGGGAGCCAAAAACATTCAGTACTTC. This translates into CASRLAGAKNIQYF.

V gene TRBV7-8 combines with J gene TRBJ2-2, with D possibly TRBD1 on 7 matching bases. Deletions cut 0 bases from V and 7 bases from J, with 15 bases between. CDR1 is SGHVS and CDR2 is FQNEAQ in the germline V gene. The CDR3 is 16 residues long. The CDR3 nucleotides are TGTGCCAGCAGCTTAGCGCTACAGGGGCGGGACGGGGAGCTGTTTTTT. It is translated as CASSLALQGRDGELFF.

The rearrangement uses TRBV11-1 and TRBJ2-7; 7 bases are a match to TRBD2. This CDR3 region has 15 residues. J was trimmed by 4 bases and V by 4 bases; bases with no gene match: 10. Germline V gene lookup returns CDR1 SGHAT and CDR2 FQDESV (reference sequence). The CDR3 DNA is TGTGCCAGCAGCTCGCTCGCGGGAGATCGATACGAGCAGTACTTC. Translated, it gives CASSSLAGDRYEQYF.

This chain connects TRBV9 to TRBJ2-7, with TRBD2 matching 10 bases. The ends lost 0 bases at V and 7 bases at J; junction bases unmatched: 7. CDR3 length: 15 residues. Germline V CDR1 and CDR2: SGDLS, YYNGEE. CDR3 in DNA: TGTGCCAGCAGCGTAGGGAGCGGGGGGGCCGTGGAGCAGTACTTC. As protein: CASSVGSGGAVEQYF.

This rearrangement joins TRBV30 to TRBJ2-7; 7 bases agree with TRBD2. CDR3 length equals 16 residues. CDR1 and CDR2 from the germline V gene are GTSNPN and SVGIG (reference sequence). V dropped 4 bases and J dropped 2; count of bases not matched to a gene: 14. CDR3 nucleotides: TGTGCCTGGATGGCAGGGACTGGACTAGGTCCCTACGAGCAGTACTTC. It specifies CAWMAGTGLGPYEQYF.

The V call is TRBV5-6, the J call TRBJ1-1; possible D gene TRBD1, 5 bases. This CDR3 comprises 16 residues. The germline CDR1 and CDR2 sequences are SGHDT and YYEEEE. Trimming removed 2 bases from V and 0 bases from J, with 14 bases in between. The CDR3 DNA sequence: TGTGCCAGCAGCTTTATTCTGGGGGGGTTGAACACTGAAGCTTTCTTT. It encodes CASSFILGGLNTEAFF. Full variable domain (missing parts from reference TRBV5-6 and TRBJ1-1): DAGVTQSPTHLIKTRGQQVTLRCSPKSGHDTVSWYQQALGQGPQFIFQYYEEEERQRGNFPDRFSGHQFPNYSSELNVNALLLGDSALYLCASSFILGGLNTEAFFGQGTRLTVV.

The chain is built from TRBV7-9 and TRBJ2-4; a weak D match, TRBD2 (6 bases). Germline values: CDR1 SEHNR, CDR2 FQNEAQ (reference sequence). V was clipped by 7 bases and J by 8 bases, with 18 bases between them. CDR3 size: 14 residues. CDR3 nucleotides: TGTGCCAGCACCAAAAGGGACTTTGGAGACATTCAGTACTTC. Translating gives CASTKRDFGDIQYF.

The rearrangement links TRBV30 to TRBJ2-7, with 7 bases that match TRBD1. The V segment lost 3 bases and the J segment 0 bases; nucleotides outside the gene matches: 8. CDR1 GTSNPN and CDR2 SVGIG come from the germline V gene (reference sequence). This CDR3 is 15 amino acids long. This CDR3 reads CAWSKDRTYSYEQYF. In DNA form, the CDR3 reads TGTGCCTGGAGCAAGGACAGGACTTACTCCTACGAGCAGTACTTC.

The chain links TRBV5-1 to TRBJ1-1, with TRBD1 identical over 7 bases. With 4 bases clipped from V and 0 bases from J, the junction kept 9 bases outside the gene matches. Germline CDR1 is SGHRS and CDR2 is YFSETQ. CDR3 size: 16 residues. CDR3 amino acids: CASSPEGTVMNTEAFF. The DNA for the CDR3 is TGCGCCAGCAGCCCCGAGGGGACAGTCATGAACACTGAAGCTTTCTTT.